These 12 T cell receptor beta chains were all obtained from the same sample, sequenced in a study of blood T cell repertoires in COVID-19. Data came from immunoSEQ multiplex PCR; TCRdb stores just in-frame clones and leaves some out. Among fewer than 250,000 clones, around 90% were seen once, and the ten largest hold 0.95% to 1.5%. Material for sequencing was peripheral blood. These receptors all stem from a man aged 30-40 years with acute or convalescent COVID-19.

This sequence joins TRBV15 and TRBJ2-7, with D maybe TRBD2 (6 bases). The CDR3 totals 14 residues. In germline, CDR1 is LNHNV, CDR2 YYDKDF (reference sequence). Trimming stripped 0 bases from V and 9 bases from J, with 15 bases between. CDR3: CATSRDGGAQRQYF. The CDR3 nucleotides are TGTGCCACCAGCAGAGACGGAGGGGCGCAGCGGCAGTACTTC. Together with reference TRBV15 and TRBJ2-7, the CDR3 gives the full variable domain: DAMVIQNPRYQVTQFGKPVTLSCSQTLNHNVMYWYQQKSSQAPKLLFHYYDKDFNNEADTPDNFQSRRPNTSFCFLDIRSPGLGDTAMYLCATSRDGGAQRQYFGPGTRLTVT.

V is TRBV18 and J is TRBJ2-1; 9 bases match TRBD1. Germline-derived CDR1 and CDR2 are KGHSH and LQKENI. The CDR3 totals 14 residues. J gave up 9 bases and V 3 bases, and 6 bases lay outside the gene matches. The CDR3 reads CASSPGTGFGEQFF. The CDR3, as DNA: TGTGCCAGCTCACCCGGGACAGGGTTCGGTGAGCAGTTCTTC.

The chain joins TRBV7-9 to TRBJ1-5; tentatively, D is TRBD1 (6 bases). Germline CDR1 is SEHNR and CDR2 is FQNEAQ (reference sequence). V lost 4 bases and J 4 bases, leaving 11 bases between the germline ends. CDR3 size: 14 residues. The CDR3 DNA is TGTGCCAGCAGCTCAACACAGGGAAATCAGCCCCAGCATTTT. This translates into CASSSTQGNQPQHF.

This sequence joins TRBV28 and TRBJ1-2; D is ambiguous. V gave up 6 bases and J gave up 3 bases, with 17 bases separating them. The CDR3 spans 15 residues. Germline V gives CDR1 MDHEN, CDR2 SYDVKM. In nucleotides, the CDR3 is TGTGCCAGCAGAATCTTTGGAGGGCGGGACTATGGCTACACCTTC. Translated: CASRIFGGRDYGYTF.

The chain employs TRBV3-1 (or the pseudogene TRBV3-2) and TRBJ1-3; a possible D gene is TRBD1 (6 bases). The germline CDR1 and CDR2 sequences are LGHDT and YNNKEL (reference sequence). This CDR3 contains 15 residues. Trimming removed 3 bases from V and 3 bases from J, with 12 bases in between. CDR3 sequence reads: CASSHGQIGGNTIYF. The CDR3 DNA reads as TGTGCCAGCAGCCATGGACAGATTGGTGGAAACACCATATATTTT.

The chain links TRBV7-9 to TRBJ2-7, with D tentatively TRBD1 (6 bases). The germline CDR1 and CDR2 sequences are SEHNR and FQNEAQ (reference sequence). V was cut by 5 bases and J by 12 bases, with 17 bases left in between. The CDR3 is 12 residues long. CDR3 protein: CASSLNRGFPYF. Written as DNA, the CDR3 is TGTGCCAGCAGCCTGAATAGGGGGTTTCCGTACTTC.

This chain links TRBV27 with TRBJ2-2, with 8 bases fitting TRBD1. CDR3 length equals 13 residues. The germline V gene has CDR1 MNHEY and CDR2 SMNVEV (reference sequence). The V and J ends lost 6 bases and 5 bases, in that order; junction bases with no gene match: 2. The CDR3 loop reads CASSRQGTGELFF. The CDR3 region has the DNA TGTGCCAGCAGCCGACAGGGGACCGGGGAGCTGTTTTTT.

The rearrangement joins TRBV19 to TRBJ1-1, with D uncertain. V was trimmed by 5 bases and J by 2 bases, leaving 9 bases between them. The CDR3 loop spans 13 amino acids. Germline values: CDR1 LNHDA, CDR2 SQIVND (reference sequence). The CDR3 DNA reads TGTGCCAGTAGTGTTGGAGTTAACACTGAAGCTTTCTTT. Its translation: CASSVGVNTEAFF.

This rearrangement joins TRBV7-3 to TRBJ2-1; D may be TRBD2 (6 bases). CDR1 and CDR2 (germline): SGHTA, FQGTGA. CDR3 length: 15 amino acids. Trimming stripped 2 bases from V and 7 bases from J, with 15 bases between. The CDR3: CASSLFGGESNEQFF. CDR3 nucleotide sequence: TGTGCCAGCAGCTTATTTGGCGGGGAAAGTAATGAGCAGTTCTTC.

This clone was recorded only once. V gene TRBV19 combines with J gene TRBJ2-1; TRBD2 aligns across 9 bases. The CDR3 contains 12 residues. CDR1 and CDR2 (germline): LNHDA, SQIVND (reference sequence). The junction had 2 bases not matched to a gene; V was cut back by 5 bases and J by 9 bases. CDR3 loop: CASSLAGIEQFF. CDR3 DNA sequence: TGTGCCAGTAGTCTAGCGGGAATTGAGCAGTTCTTC.

Here the CDR3 reads CASSSPPTEPNYGYTF. Written as DNA, the CDR3 is TGTGCCAGCAGTTCACCCCCGACAGAGCCGAACTATGGCTACACCTTC. The J gene is TRBJ1-2, the V gene TRBV6-6; tentatively, D is TRBD1 (5 bases). The CDR3 totals 16 residues. V was cut by 4 bases and J by 2 bases, with 17 bases left in between. Germline values: CDR1 MNHNY, CDR2 SVGAGI (reference sequence).

The chain joins TRBV11-2 to TRBJ2-3; TRBD2 matches at 12 bases. Trimming removed 0 bases from V and 8 bases from J; junction bases left unmatched: 6. Germline loops: CDR1 SGHAT, CDR2 FQNNGV. The CDR3 runs 16 residues. This chain's CDR3 is CASSLDLTSGGGTQYF. The CDR3 coding sequence is TGTGCCAGCAGCTTAGATCTGACTAGCGGGGGAGGTACGCAGTATTTT.